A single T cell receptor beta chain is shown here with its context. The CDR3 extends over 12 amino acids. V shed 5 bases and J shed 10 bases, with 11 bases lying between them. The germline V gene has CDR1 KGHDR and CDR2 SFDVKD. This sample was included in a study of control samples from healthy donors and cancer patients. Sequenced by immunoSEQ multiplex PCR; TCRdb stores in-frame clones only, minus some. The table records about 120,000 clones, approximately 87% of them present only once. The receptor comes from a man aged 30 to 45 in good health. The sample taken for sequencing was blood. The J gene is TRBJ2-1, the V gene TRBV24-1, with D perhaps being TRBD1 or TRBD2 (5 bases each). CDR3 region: CATSVGEGEQFF. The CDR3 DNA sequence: TGTGCCACCAGTGTGGGGGAAGGGGAGCAGTTCTTC.